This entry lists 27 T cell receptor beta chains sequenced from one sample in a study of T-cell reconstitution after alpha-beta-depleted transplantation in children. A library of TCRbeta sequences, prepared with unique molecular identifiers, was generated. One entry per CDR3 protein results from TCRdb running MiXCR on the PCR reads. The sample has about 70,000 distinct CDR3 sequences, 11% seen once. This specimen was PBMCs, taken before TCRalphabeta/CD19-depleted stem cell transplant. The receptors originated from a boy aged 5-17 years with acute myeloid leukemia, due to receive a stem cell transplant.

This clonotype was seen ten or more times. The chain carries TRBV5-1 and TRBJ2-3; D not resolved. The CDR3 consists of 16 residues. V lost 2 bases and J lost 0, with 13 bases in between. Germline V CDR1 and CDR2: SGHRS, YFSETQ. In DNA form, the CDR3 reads TGCGCCAGCAGCTTTCAAGGGCACGCTAGCACAGATACGCAGTATTTT. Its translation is CASSFQGHASTDTQYF.

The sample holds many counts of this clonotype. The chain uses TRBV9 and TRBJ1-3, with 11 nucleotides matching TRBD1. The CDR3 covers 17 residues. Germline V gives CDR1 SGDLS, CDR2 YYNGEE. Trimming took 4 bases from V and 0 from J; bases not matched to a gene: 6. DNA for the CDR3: TGTGCCAGCAGCCCGGGACAGGGGGAAGGCTCTGGAAACACCATATATTTT. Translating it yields CASSPGQGEGSGNTIYF.

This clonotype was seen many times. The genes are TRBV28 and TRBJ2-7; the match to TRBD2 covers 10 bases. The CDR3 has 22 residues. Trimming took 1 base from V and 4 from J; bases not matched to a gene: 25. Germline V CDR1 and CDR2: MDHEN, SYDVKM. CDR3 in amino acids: CASSLLGRGGAGSSGRFYEQYF. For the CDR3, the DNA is TGTGCCAGCAGTTTATTGGGTCGCGGGGGAGCCGGGTCTAGCGGGAGATTTTACGAGCAGTACTTC. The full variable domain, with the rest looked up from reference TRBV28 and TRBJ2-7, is DVKVTQSSRYLVKRTGEKVFLECVQDMDHENMFWYRQDPGLGLRLIYFSYDVKMKEKGDIPEGYSVSREKKERFSLILESASTNQTSMYLCASSLLGRGGAGSSGRFYEQYFGPGTRLTVT.

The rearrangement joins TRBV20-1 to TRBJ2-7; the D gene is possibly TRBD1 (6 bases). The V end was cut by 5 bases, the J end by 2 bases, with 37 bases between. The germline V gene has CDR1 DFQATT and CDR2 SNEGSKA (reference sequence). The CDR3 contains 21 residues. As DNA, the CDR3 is TGCAGTGCTCCTAGGGGGTCAGGGCCCGGGACAACCGGGACGAGAACCTACGAGCAGTACTTC. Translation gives CSAPRGSGPGTTGTRTYEQYF.

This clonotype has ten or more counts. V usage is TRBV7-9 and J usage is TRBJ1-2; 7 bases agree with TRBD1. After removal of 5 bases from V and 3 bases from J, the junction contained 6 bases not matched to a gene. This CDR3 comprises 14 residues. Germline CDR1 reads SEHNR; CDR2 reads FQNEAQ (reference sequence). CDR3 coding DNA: TGTGCCAGCAGCACAGGGGTTTTCGACTATGGCTACACCTTC. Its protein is CASSTGVFDYGYTF.

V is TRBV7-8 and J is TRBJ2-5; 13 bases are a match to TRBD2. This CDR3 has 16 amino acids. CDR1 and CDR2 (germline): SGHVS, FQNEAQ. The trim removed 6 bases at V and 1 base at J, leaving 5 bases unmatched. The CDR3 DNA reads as TGTGCCAGCAGAAGACTAGCGGGGGGATTCCAAGAGACCCAGTACTTC. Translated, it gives CASRRLAGGFQETQYF.

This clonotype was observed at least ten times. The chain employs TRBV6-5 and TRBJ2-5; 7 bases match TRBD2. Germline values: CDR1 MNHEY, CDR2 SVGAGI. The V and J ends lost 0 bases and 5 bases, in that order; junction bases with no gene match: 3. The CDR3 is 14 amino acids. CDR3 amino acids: CASSYSAGRETQYF. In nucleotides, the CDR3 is TGTGCCAGCAGTTACTCGGCCGGGAGGGAGACCCAGTACTTC.

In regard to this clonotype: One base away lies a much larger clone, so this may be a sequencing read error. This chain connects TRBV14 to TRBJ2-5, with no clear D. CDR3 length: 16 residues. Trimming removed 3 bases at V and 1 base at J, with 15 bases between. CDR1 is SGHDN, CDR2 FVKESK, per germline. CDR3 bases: TGTGCCAGCAGCCATGATCTTCCGGGCTTCCAAGAGACCCAGTACTTC. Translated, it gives CASSHDLPGFQETQYF.

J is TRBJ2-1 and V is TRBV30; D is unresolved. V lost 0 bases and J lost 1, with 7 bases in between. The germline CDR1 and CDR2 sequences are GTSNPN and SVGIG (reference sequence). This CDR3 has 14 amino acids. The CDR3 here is CAWSVTLSYNEQFF. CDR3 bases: TGTGCCTGGAGTGTAACGTTATCCTACAATGAGCAGTTCTTC.

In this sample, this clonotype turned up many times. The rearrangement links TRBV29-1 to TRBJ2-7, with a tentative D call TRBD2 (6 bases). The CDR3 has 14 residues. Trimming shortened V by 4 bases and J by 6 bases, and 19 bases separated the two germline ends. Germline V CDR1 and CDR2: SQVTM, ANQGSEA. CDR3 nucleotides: TGCAGCGTTGCATTGATTGGCGGGGCGAGCGAGCAGTACTTC. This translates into CSVALIGGASEQYF.

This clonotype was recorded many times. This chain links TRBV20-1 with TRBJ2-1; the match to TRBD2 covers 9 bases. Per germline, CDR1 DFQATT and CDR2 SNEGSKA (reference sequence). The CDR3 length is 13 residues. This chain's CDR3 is CSGLRSGGIEQFF. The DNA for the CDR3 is TGCAGCGGCTTGAGAAGCGGGGGGATTGAGCAGTTCTTC.

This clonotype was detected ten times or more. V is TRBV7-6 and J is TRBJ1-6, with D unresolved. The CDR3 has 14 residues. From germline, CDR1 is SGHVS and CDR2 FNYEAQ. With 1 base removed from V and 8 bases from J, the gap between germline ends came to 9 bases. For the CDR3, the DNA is TGTGCCAGCAGCTTAGGAGTGATCGATTCACCCCTCCACTTT. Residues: CASSLGVIDSPLHF.

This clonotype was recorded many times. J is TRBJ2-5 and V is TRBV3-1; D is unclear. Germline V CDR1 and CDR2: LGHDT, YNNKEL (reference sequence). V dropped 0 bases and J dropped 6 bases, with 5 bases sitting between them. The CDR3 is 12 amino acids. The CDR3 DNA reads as TGTGCCAGCAGCCAAGATACGAAGACCCAGTACTTC. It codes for CASSQDTKTQYF.

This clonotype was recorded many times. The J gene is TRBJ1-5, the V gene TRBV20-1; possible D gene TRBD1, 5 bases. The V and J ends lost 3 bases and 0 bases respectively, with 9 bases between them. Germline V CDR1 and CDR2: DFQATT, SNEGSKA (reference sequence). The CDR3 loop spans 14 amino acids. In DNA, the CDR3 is TGCAGTGCTAGGTCGGGGGATAGCAATCAGCCCCAGCATTTT. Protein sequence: CSARSGDSNQPQHF.

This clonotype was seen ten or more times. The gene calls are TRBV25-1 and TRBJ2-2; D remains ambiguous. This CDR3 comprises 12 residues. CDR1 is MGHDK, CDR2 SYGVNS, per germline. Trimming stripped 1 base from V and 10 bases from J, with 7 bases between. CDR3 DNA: TGTGCCAGCAGTGAATCCATAGAGGAGCTGTTTTTT. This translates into CASSESIEELFF.

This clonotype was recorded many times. DNA for the CDR3: TGTGCCAGCAGCTCCGACAGGGGGCAGGGGGAAAAACTGTTTTTT. This codes for CASSSDRGQGEKLFF. The rearrangement joins TRBV11-2 to TRBJ1-4; 10 nucleotides line up with TRBD1. Germline CDR1 SGHAT, CDR2 FQNNGV. The CDR3 totals 15 residues. Germline trimming cut 4 bases from V and 8 bases from J; bases unmatched to any gene: 7.

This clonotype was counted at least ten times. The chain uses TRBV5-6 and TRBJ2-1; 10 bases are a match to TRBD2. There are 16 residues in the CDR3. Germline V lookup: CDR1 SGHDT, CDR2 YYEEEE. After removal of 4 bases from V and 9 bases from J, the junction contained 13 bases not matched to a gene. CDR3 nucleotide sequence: TGTGCCAGCAGCCTCCGAGCGGGGGGGATAGTCGGTGAGCAGTTCTTC. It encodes CASSLRAGGIVGEQFF.

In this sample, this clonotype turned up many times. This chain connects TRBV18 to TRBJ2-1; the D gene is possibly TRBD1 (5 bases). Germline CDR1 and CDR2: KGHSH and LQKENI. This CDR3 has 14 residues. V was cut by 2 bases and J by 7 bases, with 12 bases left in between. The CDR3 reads CASSPRGIGNEQFF. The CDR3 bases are TGTGCCAGCTCACCAAGGGGTATCGGTAATGAGCAGTTCTTC.

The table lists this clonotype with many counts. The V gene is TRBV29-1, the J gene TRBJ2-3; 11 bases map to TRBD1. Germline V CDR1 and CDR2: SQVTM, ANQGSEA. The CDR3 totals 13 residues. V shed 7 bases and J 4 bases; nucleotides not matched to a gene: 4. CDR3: CSATGQGADTQYF. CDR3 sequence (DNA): TGCAGCGCAACGGGACAGGGGGCAGATACGCAGTATTTT.

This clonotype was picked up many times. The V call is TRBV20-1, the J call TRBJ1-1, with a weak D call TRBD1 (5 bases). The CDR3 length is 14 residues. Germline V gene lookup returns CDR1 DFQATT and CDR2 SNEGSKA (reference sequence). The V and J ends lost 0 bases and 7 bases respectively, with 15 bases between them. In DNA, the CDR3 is TGCAGTGCTAGAGATGGGGCAGCGCGAAGTGAAGCTTTCTTT. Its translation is CSARDGAARSEAFF.

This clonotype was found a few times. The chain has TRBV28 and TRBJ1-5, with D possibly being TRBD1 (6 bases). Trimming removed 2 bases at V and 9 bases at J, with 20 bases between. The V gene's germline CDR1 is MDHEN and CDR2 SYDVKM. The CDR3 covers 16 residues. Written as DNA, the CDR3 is TGTGCCAGCAGTTTAGAATTAAGACAGGCAAGGCTGCCCCAGCATTTT. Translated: CASSLELRQARLPQHF.

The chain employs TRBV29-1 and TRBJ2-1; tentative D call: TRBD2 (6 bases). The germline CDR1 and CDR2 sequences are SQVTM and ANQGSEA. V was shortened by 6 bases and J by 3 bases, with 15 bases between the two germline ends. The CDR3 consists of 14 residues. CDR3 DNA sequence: TGCAGCGTCGGAGGGAAGTTGATCTACAATGAGCAGTTCTTC. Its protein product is CSVGGKLIYNEQFF.

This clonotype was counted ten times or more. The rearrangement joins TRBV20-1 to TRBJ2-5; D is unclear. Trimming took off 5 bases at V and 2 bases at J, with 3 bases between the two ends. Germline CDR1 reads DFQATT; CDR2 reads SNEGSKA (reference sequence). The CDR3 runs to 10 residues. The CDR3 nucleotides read TGCAGTGCTCGACAAGAGACCCAGTACTTC. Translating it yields CSARQETQYF.

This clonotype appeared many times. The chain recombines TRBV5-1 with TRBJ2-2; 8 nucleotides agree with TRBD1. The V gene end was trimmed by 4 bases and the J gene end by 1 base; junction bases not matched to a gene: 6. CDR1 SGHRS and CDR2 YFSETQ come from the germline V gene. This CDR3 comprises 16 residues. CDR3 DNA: TGCGCCAGCAGCCTCTCCAGGGGGCAGAACACCGGGGAGCTGTTTTTT. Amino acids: CASSLSRGQNTGELFF.

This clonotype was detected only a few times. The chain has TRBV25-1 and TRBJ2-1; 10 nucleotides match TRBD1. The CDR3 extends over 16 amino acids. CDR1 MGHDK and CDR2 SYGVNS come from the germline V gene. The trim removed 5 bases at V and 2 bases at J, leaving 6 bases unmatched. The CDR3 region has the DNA TGTGCCAGCAGTCTCGTCGGACAGGGGGCCTACAATGAGCAGTTCTTC. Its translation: CASSLVGQGAYNEQFF.

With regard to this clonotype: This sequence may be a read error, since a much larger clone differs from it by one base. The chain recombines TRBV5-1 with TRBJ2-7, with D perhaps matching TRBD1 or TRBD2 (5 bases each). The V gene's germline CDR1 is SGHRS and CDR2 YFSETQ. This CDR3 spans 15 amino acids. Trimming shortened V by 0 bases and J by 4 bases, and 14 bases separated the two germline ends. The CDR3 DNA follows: TGCGCCAGCAGCTTGGCTATTACCGGGGCGTACGAGCAGTACTTC. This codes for CASSLAITGAYEQYF.

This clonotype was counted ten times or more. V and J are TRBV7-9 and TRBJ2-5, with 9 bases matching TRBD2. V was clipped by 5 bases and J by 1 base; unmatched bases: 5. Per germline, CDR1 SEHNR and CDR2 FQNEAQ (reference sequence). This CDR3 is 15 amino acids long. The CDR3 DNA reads TGTGCCAGCAGCCGTAGCGGGGGCGTCCAAGAGACCCAGTACTTC. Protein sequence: CASSRSGGVQETQYF.